This entry describes one T cell receptor (beta chain). At one end the junction does not follow the germline gene, possibly because of a read error. The record originates from a study of shared T cell receptors in the human thymus. Profiling relied on immunoSEQ multiplex PCR, and the TCRdb table lists in-frame clones only, not all of them. The profile covers 640,000 or so clones, with about 89% appearing a single time and about 0.0094% taken by the ten largest. The CDR3 contains 10 residues. Germline-derived CDR1 and CDR2 are DFQATT and SNEGSKA (reference sequence). Another study also made use of these data, one on human thymus T cells. Per that paper: Donors consisted of healthy Finnish infants (having corrective surgery for congenital heart defects). It was from resections taken during corrective heart surgery that the thymus tissue came. Thymic and blood repertoires seemed to show skewed V and J gene use. Unrelated individuals were reported by related research to share highly overlapping thymic repertoires.

The TCR was taken from a boy in the first two years of life with a congenital heart defect. Material: thymocytes. The genes are TRBV20-1 and TRBJ2-5; TRBD2 aligns across 8 bases. CDR3 coding DNA: TGCAGTGCTAGCTCGGGACTAGTCCACTTC. Its translation: CSASSGLVHF.